The source of this TCR beta chain is a study of blood T cell repertoires in COVID-19. Overall study context: Donors in Cohort 3 who had recovered were those with two negative PCRs, healthcare professional clearance, or resolution of their symptoms. Sources were T cells, B-cell-depleted T cells, or PBMCs; the material itself was cDNA or gDNA.

Sequencing used immunoSEQ multiplex PCR; TCRdb keeps in-frame clones, though not all of them. The table lists roughly 190,000 clones, 85% to 90% of them singletons. Germline V gene data show CDR1 as SEHNR and CDR2 as FQNEAQ (reference sequence). There are 14 residues in the CDR3. V lost 1 base and J lost 1, with 7 bases in between. The age range of participants was about 18 to 100 years, with residence in about two dozen US areas. This clonotype was obtained from a middle-aged woman in a cohort exposed to, infected with or recovered from COVID-19 (not recorded which). The sample comprised PBMCs or T cells enriched from blood (not recorded which). The chain uses TRBV7-9 and TRBJ2-5; D possibly corresponds to TRBD1 (6 bases). CDR3 coding DNA: TGTGCCAGCAGCTTAGTCAGGGGCCAAGAGACCCAGTACTTC. It yields the protein CASSLVRGQETQYF.